The 9 T cell receptor beta chains reported below all come from one sample, sequenced in a study of neoadjuvant anti-PD-1 for oral cavity cancer. The table came from immunoSEQ multiplex PCR; TCRdb's copy has only in-frame clones and leaves some out. The repertoire holds 75,000 to 100,000 clones, with about four fifths as singletons. The sample was PBMCs, taken before nivolumab (anti-PD-1) treatment. These receptors all stem from a person between 40 and 85 years old with oral cavity squamous cell carcinoma.

This clone was picked up a small number of times. This chain joins TRBV25-1 and TRBJ2-7; 8 bases fit TRBD1. The V and J ends lost 5 bases and 1 base, in that order; junction bases with no gene match: 10. The germline V gene encodes CDR1 MGHDK and CDR2 SYGVNS. The CDR3 loop spans 16 amino acids. The CDR3 DNA sequence: TGTGCCAGCAGTCCAGAAGGAGGACAGGGATCCTACGAGCAGTACTTC. Translated: CASSPEGGQGSYEQYF.

The chain recombines TRBV2 with TRBJ2-7, with D perhaps matching TRBD2 (6 bases). Trimming shortened V by 8 bases and J by 0 bases, and 17 bases separated the two germline ends. This CDR3 comprises 15 residues. In germline, CDR1 is SNHLY, CDR2 FYNNEI. CDR3 residues: CASLVSGVISYEQYF. The CDR3 bases are TGTGCCAGCCTCGTCTCGGGGGTTATCTCCTACGAGCAGTACTTC.

The rearrangement uses TRBV30 and TRBJ1-3; D is possibly TRBD1 (6 bases). This CDR3 spans 17 amino acids. CDR1 is GTSNPN and CDR2 is SVGIG in the germline V gene (reference sequence). The germline V and J ends were trimmed by 2 bases and 0 bases, with 17 bases remaining between them. The CDR3 protein is CAWSTPGGANSGNTIYF. DNA for the CDR3: TGTGCCTGGAGTACCCCGGGGGGGGCTAACTCTGGAAACACCATATATTTT.

V gene TRBV4-1 combines with J gene TRBJ2-1; 7 bases match TRBD2. V gave up 0 bases and J gave up 3 bases; unmatched junction bases: 5. The CDR3 sequence is 16 residues long. CDR1 is MGHRA and CDR2 is YSYEKL in the germline V gene. The CDR3 nucleotides read TGCGCCAGCAGCCAAGAGGGCGGGAGAGGCTACAATGAGCAGTTCTTC. As protein: CASSQEGGRGYNEQFF.

V is TRBV27 and J is TRBJ2-2; D gene ambiguous. Germline loops: CDR1 MNHEY, CDR2 SMNVEV (reference sequence). With 1 base removed from V and 4 bases from J, the gap between germline ends came to 4 bases. CDR3 length equals 13 residues. CDR3 nucleotides: TGTGCCAGCAGTTTATGGGGCACCGGGGAGCTGTTTTTT. The encoded protein is CASSLWGTGELFF.

The chain combines TRBV5-5 with TRBJ2-7; D is unresolved. From germline, CDR1 is SGHKS and CDR2 YYEKEE (reference sequence). This CDR3 has 15 residues. The ends were cut back, 2 bases at V and 4 bases at J, with 16 bases in the middle. The CDR3 nucleotides read TGTGCCAGCAGCTTTAGGACGGATGGGATTTACGAGCAGTACTTC. It translates to CASSFRTDGIYEQYF.

Only one count was recorded for this clone. The chain links TRBV7-9 to TRBJ2-7; 7 bases match TRBD1. Germline CDR1 reads SEHNR; CDR2 reads FQNEAQ (reference sequence). The V and J ends lost 2 bases and 0 bases, in that order; junction bases with no gene match: 4. The CDR3 covers 15 residues. CDR3 nucleotide sequence: TGTGCCAGCAGCTTAATAGACAGGGTCTCCTACGAGCAGTACTTC. Translating gives CASSLIDRVSYEQYF.

This chain joins TRBV7-8 and TRBJ2-7; D is possibly TRBD2 (5 bases). The CDR3 is made up of 14 amino acids. The ends were cut back, 3 bases at V and 6 bases at J, with 15 bases in the middle. Germline values: CDR1 SGHVS, CDR2 FQNEAQ. DNA of the CDR3: TGTGCCAGCAGCTTCGAGGCAGGAGGATCCGAGCAGTACTTC. Protein product: CASSFEAGGSEQYF.

V is TRBV7-9 and J is TRBJ2-7, with 7 bases matching TRBD2. After removal of 5 bases from V and 2 bases from J, the junction contained 9 bases not matched to a gene. This CDR3 has 15 residues. CDR1 and CDR2 from the germline V gene are SEHNR and FQNEAQ (reference sequence). The CDR3 loop is CASSGPREGTYEQYF. The CDR3 DNA reads TGTGCCAGCAGCGGTCCTAGGGAGGGCACCTACGAGCAGTACTTC.